The rows below give T cell receptor beta chains drawn from one sample of a study of blood T cell repertoires in COVID-19. The data were produced by immunoSEQ multiplex PCR, yet TCRdb's version contains in-frame clones alone and is incomplete. Of fewer than 150,000 clones listed, around 85% are singletons. What was sequenced was peripheral blood. These receptors were collected from a middle-aged man with acute or convalescent COVID-19. Both conserved end residues are part of each CDR3. A D gene is named only where the DNA matches it firmly. Clone size is stated in some rows and not others, as once, few, many or a class when expanded.

d_call: NA
j_call: TRBJ1-4
clone_size: NA
v_call: TRBV28
cdr3_aa: CASSLTGVREGEKLFF
cdr3_nt: TGTGCCAGCAGTTTAACCGGGGTGCGGGAGGGTGAAAAACTGTTTTTT

d_call: NA
j_call: TRBJ1-5
clone_size: NA
v_call: TRBV2
cdr3_aa: CASGAFSNQPQHF
cdr3_nt: TGTGCCAGCGGGGCATTTAGCAATCAGCCCCAGCATTTT

d_call: NA
j_call: TRBJ2-7
clone_size: NA
v_call: TRBV5-1
cdr3_aa: CASSLQGPYEQYF
cdr3_nt: TGCGCCAGCAGCTTACAGGGACCCTACGAGCAGTACTTC

d_call: TRBD1
j_call: TRBJ1-1
clone_size: NA
v_call: TRBV28
cdr3_aa: CASRKTGFRAFF
cdr3_nt: TGTGCCAGCAGAAAGACAGGGTTCAGAGCTTTCTTT

d_call: TRBD1
j_call: TRBJ1-6
clone_size: NA
v_call: TRBV5-1
cdr3_aa: CASSSITGGGSPLHF
cdr3_nt: TGCGCCAGCAGCTCCATTACAGGGGGGGGTTCACCCCTCCACTTT

d_call: NA
j_call: TRBJ2-1
clone_size: NA
v_call: TRBV9
cdr3_aa: CASSVTPSTNEQFF
cdr3_nt: TGTGCCAGCAGCGTGACCCCTAGTACCAATGAGCAGTTCTTC

d_call: NA
j_call: TRBJ1-2
clone_size: NA
v_call: TRBV5-6
cdr3_aa: CASSFRQEISNGYTF
cdr3_nt: TGTGCCAGCAGCTTTCGACAGGAAATCAGTAATGGCTACACCTTC

d_call: NA
j_call: TRBJ2-7
clone_size: NA
v_call: TRBV7-9
cdr3_aa: CASSSFAFYEQYF
cdr3_nt: TGTGCCAGCAGCTCCTTCGCGTTCTACGAGCAGTACTTC

d_call: NA
j_call: TRBJ2-5
clone_size: NA
v_call: TRBV5-5
cdr3_aa: CASSVRGGETQYF
cdr3_nt: TGTGCCAGCAGCGTCAGGGGTGGCGAGACCCAGTACTTC

d_call: NA
j_call: TRBJ2-5
clone_size: NA
v_call: TRBV10-1
cdr3_aa: CASSESSGLAETQYF
cdr3_nt: TGCGCCAGCAGTGAGTCTTCGGGGTTGGCGGAGACCCAGTACTTC

d_call: TRBD1
j_call: TRBJ2-3
clone_size: few
v_call: TRBV2
cdr3_aa: CASSRTGGRLDTQYF
cdr3_nt: TGTGCCAGCAGCCGGACAGGGGGCCGACTAGATACGCAGTATTTT

d_call: TRBD1
j_call: TRBJ1-4
clone_size: NA
v_call: TRBV6-7
cdr3_aa: CASVRQGNATNEKLFF
cdr3_nt: TGTGCCAGCGTGAGACAGGGGAATGCAACTAATGAAAAACTGTTTTTT

d_call: TRBD1
j_call: TRBJ1-1
clone_size: NA
v_call: TRBV6-5
cdr3_aa: CASSSRDREAFF
cdr3_nt: TGTGCCAGCAGTTCCCGGGACAGGGAAGCTTTCTTT

d_call: TRBD1
j_call: TRBJ2-1
clone_size: NA
v_call: TRBV9
cdr3_aa: CASSAETGGVNNEQFF
cdr3_nt: TGTGCCAGCAGCGCGGAGACAGGGGGCGTGAACAATGAGCAGTTCTTC

d_call: TRBD1
j_call: TRBJ1-5
clone_size: once
v_call: TRBV5-1
cdr3_aa: CASSLRPGQGNQPQHF
cdr3_nt: TGCGCCAGCAGCTTGAGGCCAGGACAGGGCAATCAGCCCCAGCATTTT

d_call: TRBD1
j_call: TRBJ1-5
clone_size: NA
v_call: TRBV4-1
cdr3_aa: CASSQEGTVNQPQHF
cdr3_nt: TGCGCCAGCAGCCAAGAGGGGACAGTCAATCAGCCCCAGCATTTT

d_call: NA
j_call: TRBJ2-3
clone_size: few
v_call: TRBV24-1
cdr3_aa: CATSDFTTQGDTQYF
cdr3_nt: TGTGCCACCAGTGATTTCACGACACAGGGAGATACGCAGTATTTT

d_call: TRBD1
j_call: TRBJ1-1
clone_size: few
v_call: TRBV28
cdr3_aa: CASSSRDRGNTEAFF
cdr3_nt: TGTGCCAGCAGTTCCCGGGACAGGGGAAACACTGAAGCTTTCTTT